A single sample is the source of the 5 T cell receptor beta chains below, sequenced in a study of T-cell reconstitution after alpha-beta-depleted transplantation in children listed by TCRdb under 2016. Taken with the paper, the label for treatment or condition translates to: allogeneic hematopoietic cell transplantation with graft depleted of TCRalphabeta T cells and CD19 B cells. Library preparation used PCR. The sequencer listed for this sample is Illumina HiSeq 2500. Molecular barcoding was employed in the preparation of TCR libraries, with unique molecular identifiers being used to normalize TCRbeta repertoire quantification. In-frame beta chains were kept once TCRdb had trimmed the public reads at Q25 with fastp and called clones with MiXCR. For every CDR3 protein sequence, its rows merge into one entry that carries the most common genes and DNA. This sample lists about 580,000 distinct CDR3 sequences; roughly 23% were detected once. The ten largest clones take up roughly an eighth of the sample.

Here the sequenced sample was PBMCs, mostly from graft donor cells, taken 360 days after TCRalphabeta/CD19-depleted stem cell transplant. Source of these receptors: a boy less than two years old who had a stem cell transplant for acute myeloid leukemia, so the T cells may come from the graft donor.

This clonotype came up many times. V is TRBV7-6 and J is TRBJ2-3; either TRBD1 or TRBD2 may fit D (6 bases each). From germline, CDR1 is SGHVS and CDR2 FNYEAQ. Trimming pared 5 bases from V and 1 base from J, leaving 13 bases between. The CDR3 spans 15 residues. The CDR3 spells CASSPRRGGTDTQYF. The CDR3 DNA reads TGTGCCAGCAGCCCTAGGAGGGGGGGCACAGATACGCAGTATTTT.

V and J are TRBV12-3 or TRBV12-4 and TRBJ2-7; D is ambiguous. This CDR3 region has 15 residues. The V and J ends lost 3 bases and 0 bases respectively, with 12 bases between them. CDR3 DNA sequence: TGTGCCAGCAGTTTGGTCGGTAATCCCTCCTACGAGCAGTACTTC. Protein product: CASSLVGNPSYEQYF.

A few counts support this clonotype. CDR3 protein: CASSFGENQPQHF. The CDR3 DNA reads TGTGCCAGCAGCTTCGGGGAAAATCAGCCCCAGCATTTT. The chain links TRBV7-2 to TRBJ1-5; D remains unclear. Germline V CDR1 and CDR2: SGHTA, FQGNSA. This CDR3 is built from 13 residues. Trimming stripped 3 bases from V and 4 bases from J, with 7 bases between.

In this sample, this clonotype turned up many times. The chain couples TRBV7-8 to TRBJ2-5; TRBD2 might be the D (5 bases). Germline loops: CDR1 SGHVS, CDR2 FQNEAQ. This CDR3 has 15 amino acids. V dropped 3 bases and J dropped 3 bases, with 14 bases sitting between them. The CDR3 here is CASSLDTEAKETQYF. The DNA of the CDR3 is TGTGCCAGCAGCTTGGATACGGAGGCCAAAGAGACCCAGTACTTC.

This chain uses TRBV20-1 with TRBJ2-3; D may be TRBD1 (5 bases). Trimming stripped 0 bases from V and 0 bases from J, with 10 bases between. The CDR3 is made up of 15 amino acids. Germline V gene data show CDR1 as DFQATT and CDR2 as SNEGSKA (reference sequence). CDR3 DNA: TGCAGTGCTAGAGATGATAAGGGGAGCACAGATACGCAGTATTTT. Its protein product is CSARDDKGSTDTQYF.